The T cell receptor (beta chain) described here comes from a study of T-cell memory formation after mild COVID-19. Whole-study results and caveats: The pre-infection memory compartment contained some responding clones, suggesting cross-reactive memory joined.

Germline CDR1 and CDR2: MGHRA and YSYEKL. V was trimmed by 1 base and J by 0 bases, leaving 3 bases between them. This CDR3 has 13 residues. This clonotype was picked up a small number of times. Its antigen is not known. TCRdb reprocessed the 5' RACE reads with MiXCR, giving one entry per CDR3 protein. The table includes 100,000 to 150,000 distinct CDR3 sequences, 15% to 20% detected once. V usage is TRBV4-1 and J usage is TRBJ1-1; unclear D gene. Sequencing was done on a sample of PBMCs or a T cell subset sorted from them (not recorded which). The source is an adult woman who had mild COVID-19 (a few samples of this study predate the infection). Cell type and time point are not known. The CDR3 bases are TGCGCCAGCAGCCAAGCCATGAACACTGAAGCTTTCTTT. Amino acids: CASSQAMNTEAFF.